Listed below are T cell receptor beta chains from one sample, sequenced in a study of T cell responses to AZD1222 COVID-19 vaccine. The table came from immunoSEQ multiplex PCR; TCRdb's copy has only in-frame clones and leaves some out. The profile covers about 120,000 clones, with under 90% appearing a single time and 6.3% taken by the ten largest. This specimen consisted of peripheral blood, obtained on day 0 of AZD1222 vaccination. Receptors were obtained from an adult in good health. CDR3s include the opening cysteine and the closing phenylalanine or tryptophan. Each record gives: J gene, CDR3 length, D gene, clone size, V gene, CDR3 protein, CDR3 DNA. D genes are given only for firm matches. Rows may omit the clone size; those that give it use once, few, many or a size class.

J gene: TRBJ2-7; CDR3 length: 17; D gene: TRBD1; clone size: -; V gene: TRBV11-2; CDR3 protein: CASSFSNVQGWVYEQYF; CDR3 DNA: TGTGCCAGCAGCTTTTCAAACGTACAGGGGTGGGTCTACGAGCAGTACTTC
J gene: TRBJ2-5; CDR3 length: 16; D gene: -; clone size: -; V gene: TRBV28; CDR3 protein: CASSSHTNRFQETQYF; CDR3 DNA: TGTGCCAGCAGTTCGCACACAAACAGATTTCAAGAGACCCAGTACTTC
J gene: TRBJ2-1; CDR3 length: 15; D gene: -; clone size: -; V gene: TRBV5-6; CDR3 protein: CASSPYDSSYNEQFF; CDR3 DNA: TGTGCCAGCAGCCCCTACGACAGTTCCTACAATGAGCAGTTCTTC
J gene: TRBJ1-1; CDR3 length: 14; D gene: TRBD1; clone size: -; V gene: TRBV6-6; CDR3 protein: CASSYGTGYSKAFF; CDR3 DNA: TGTGCCAGCAGTTACGGGACAGGGTATTCTAAAGCTTTCTTT
J gene: TRBJ2-4; CDR3 length: 11; D gene: -; clone size: -; V gene: TRBV6-5; CDR3 protein: CASGSLNIQYF; CDR3 DNA: TGTGCCAGCGGGTCATTAAACATTCAGTACTTC
J gene: TRBJ2-5; CDR3 length: 16; D gene: TRBD1; clone size: -; V gene: TRBV27; CDR3 protein: CASSFRGRGGAQTQYF; CDR3 DNA: TGTGCCAGCAGTTTCCGAGGACGAGGGGGCGCACAGACCCAGTACTTC
J gene: TRBJ2-1; CDR3 length: 12; D gene: -; clone size: once; V gene: TRBV13; CDR3 protein: CASSLPGNEQFF; CDR3 DNA: TGTGCCAGCAGCTTACCGGGGAACGAGCAGTTCTTC
J gene: TRBJ1-5; CDR3 length: 13; D gene: -; clone size: -; V gene: TRBV10-3; CDR3 protein: CAISAGGDQPQHF; CDR3 DNA: TGTGCCATCAGTGCGGGCGGAGATCAGCCCCAGCATTTT
J gene: TRBJ1-5; CDR3 length: 16; D gene: TRBD1; clone size: -; V gene: TRBV7-9; CDR3 protein: CASSYNAGTGGWSQHF; CDR3 DNA: TGTGCCAGCAGCTACAACGCCGGGACAGGGGGTTGGTCCCAGCATTTT
J gene: TRBJ1-5; CDR3 length: 15; D gene: -; clone size: once; V gene: TRBV2; CDR3 protein: CASSDGTSVAQPQHF; CDR3 DNA: TGTGCCAGCAGTGACGGAACCTCGGTTGCCCAGCCCCAGCATTTT
J gene: TRBJ1-2; CDR3 length: 16; D gene: TRBD1; clone size: once; V gene: TRBV27; CDR3 protein: CASRDREPTNHYGYTF; CDR3 DNA: TGTGCCAGCAGAGACAGGGAACCGACTAACCACTATGGCTACACCTTC
J gene: TRBJ2-5; CDR3 length: 14; D gene: -; clone size: -; V gene: TRBV7-8; CDR3 protein: CASSLSPIWETQYF; CDR3 DNA: TGTGCCAGCAGCTTATCGCCGATTTGGGAGACCCAGTACTTC
J gene: TRBJ1-2; CDR3 length: 16; D gene: -; clone size: -; V gene: TRBV11-2; CDR3 protein: CASSLGSRRQADGYTF; CDR3 DNA: TGTGCCAGCAGCTTGGGCTCTCGGAGACAGGCCGATGGCTACACCTTC
J gene: TRBJ1-5; CDR3 length: 13; D gene: -; clone size: -; V gene: TRBV7-9; CDR3 protein: CASNSGLNQPQHF; CDR3 DNA: TGTGCCAGCAACAGCGGCCTAAATCAGCCCCAGCATTTT
J gene: TRBJ1-5; CDR3 length: 15; D gene: TRBD1; clone size: -; V gene: TRBV7-2; CDR3 protein: CASSFTGTENQPQHF; CDR3 DNA: TGTGCCAGCAGCTTCACCGGGACAGAGAATCAGCCCCAGCATTTT
J gene: TRBJ1-1; CDR3 length: 16; D gene: TRBD1; clone size: -; V gene: TRBV15; CDR3 protein: CATSRRTGVRRTEAFF; CDR3 DNA: TGTGCCACCAGCAGACGGACAGGGGTGAGGCGAACTGAAGCTTTCTTT
J gene: TRBJ1-1; CDR3 length: 15; D gene: -; clone size: -; V gene: TRBV10-3; CDR3 protein: CAISEYGGRNTEAFF; CDR3 DNA: TGTGCCATCAGTGAGTATGGGGGGAGGAACACTGAAGCTTTCTTT
J gene: TRBJ1-4; CDR3 length: 16; D gene: -; clone size: -; V gene: TRBV6-2/TRBV6-3; CDR3 protein: CASSWNSQWDNEKLFF; CDR3 DNA: TGTGCCAGCAGTTGGAACTCGCAGTGGGATAATGAAAAACTGTTTTTT
J gene: TRBJ2-1; CDR3 length: 13; D gene: -; clone size: -; V gene: TRBV5-4; CDR3 protein: CASSSGTTNEQFF; CDR3 DNA: TGTGCCAGCAGCTCTGGGACCACCAATGAGCAGTTCTTC
J gene: TRBJ2-5; CDR3 length: 14; D gene: TRBD1; clone size: once; V gene: TRBV19; CDR3 protein: CASSITGGTETQYF; CDR3 DNA: TGTGCCAGTAGTATAACAGGGGGAACAGAGACCCAGTACTTC
J gene: TRBJ1-3; CDR3 length: 13; D gene: -; clone size: -; V gene: TRBV7-6; CDR3 protein: CASSQSSGNTIYF; CDR3 DNA: TGTGCCAGCAGCCAGAGCTCTGGAAACACCATATATTTT
J gene: TRBJ1-2; CDR3 length: 14; D gene: -; clone size: -; V gene: TRBV3-1/TRBV3-2; CDR3 protein: CASSQVPRDYGYTF; CDR3 DNA: TGTGCCAGCAGCCAAGTTCCCAGGGACTATGGCTACACCTTC
J gene: TRBJ2-3; CDR3 length: 13; D gene: -; clone size: few; V gene: TRBV27; CDR3 protein: CASSLSRGDTQYF; CDR3 DNA: TGTGCCAGCAGTTTATCGCGCGGGGATACGCAGTATTTT
J gene: TRBJ2-6; CDR3 length: 18; D gene: -; clone size: once; V gene: TRBV19; CDR3 protein: CASSMGQESTRRANVLTF; CDR3 DNA: TGTGCCAGTAGTATGGGGCAGGAGAGCACTCGGCGGGCCAACGTCCTGACTTTC
J gene: TRBJ2-7; CDR3 length: 13; D gene: -; clone size: few; V gene: TRBV2; CDR3 protein: CASNPGRIYEQYF; CDR3 DNA: TGTGCCAGCAACCCAGGGAGAATCTACGAGCAGTACTTC
J gene: TRBJ1-5; CDR3 length: 15; D gene: -; clone size: few; V gene: TRBV6-1; CDR3 protein: CASSESRGTNQPQHF; CDR3 DNA: TGTGCCAGCAGTGAAAGTAGGGGGACAAATCAGCCCCAGCATTTT
J gene: TRBJ1-4; CDR3 length: 18; D gene: -; clone size: -; V gene: TRBV9; CDR3 protein: CASSVSISSGRKNEKLFF; CDR3 DNA: TGTGCCAGCAGCGTATCCATCTCTTCGGGGCGGAAGAATGAAAAACTGTTTTTT
J gene: TRBJ2-1; CDR3 length: 15; D gene: TRBD1; clone size: -; V gene: TRBV3-1/TRBV3-2; CDR3 protein: CASSQEQGTYNEQFF; CDR3 DNA: TGTGCCAGCAGCCAAGAACAGGGGACCTACAATGAGCAGTTCTTC
J gene: TRBJ1-6; CDR3 length: 15; D gene: -; clone size: -; V gene: TRBV6-1; CDR3 protein: CASSERTVENSPLHF; CDR3 DNA: TGTGCCAGCAGTGAGAGGACGGTAGAAAATTCACCCCTCCACTTT
J gene: TRBJ2-2; CDR3 length: 13; D gene: -; clone size: -; V gene: TRBV19; CDR3 protein: CASSTHLTGELFF; CDR3 DNA: TGTGCCAGTAGTACTCACCTCACCGGGGAGCTGTTTTTT
J gene: TRBJ1-1; CDR3 length: 13; D gene: -; clone size: -; V gene: TRBV30; CDR3 protein: CAWSVRVWDEAFF; CDR3 DNA: TGTGCCTGGAGTGTCCGAGTTTGGGACGAAGCTTTCTTT
J gene: TRBJ2-7; CDR3 length: 14; D gene: -; clone size: -; V gene: TRBV6-2/TRBV6-3; CDR3 protein: CASSYGQEDYEQYF; CDR3 DNA: TGTGCCAGCAGTTACGGGCAGGAGGACTACGAGCAGTACTTC
J gene: TRBJ1-2; CDR3 length: 14; D gene: -; clone size: -; V gene: TRBV5-8; CDR3 protein: CASSLAGIRHGYTF; CDR3 DNA: TGTGCCAGCAGCTTGGCCGGGATAAGGCATGGCTACACCTTC
J gene: TRBJ1-5; CDR3 length: 15; D gene: -; clone size: -; V gene: TRBV27; CDR3 protein: CASSLSGQGNQPQHF; CDR3 DNA: TGTGCCAGCAGTCTCTCGGGTCAGGGCAATCAGCCCCAGCATTTT
J gene: TRBJ2-7; CDR3 length: 15; D gene: TRBD1; clone size: -; V gene: TRBV4-2; CDR3 protein: CASSPRQGLTYEQYF; CDR3 DNA: TGTGCCAGCAGCCCAAGACAGGGCCTGACCTACGAGCAGTACTTC
J gene: TRBJ2-5; CDR3 length: 11; D gene: -; clone size: few; V gene: TRBV2; CDR3 protein: CASGGTETQYF; CDR3 DNA: TGTGCCAGCGGAGGGACCGAGACCCAGTACTTC
J gene: TRBJ1-1; CDR3 length: 13; D gene: -; clone size: -; V gene: TRBV27; CDR3 protein: CASSLGGNTEAFF; CDR3 DNA: TGTGCCAGCAGTTTAGGGGGTAACACTGAAGCTTTCTTT
J gene: TRBJ1-6; CDR3 length: 17; D gene: -; clone size: -; V gene: TRBV9; CDR3 protein: CASSPLRSGTSNSPLHF; CDR3 DNA: TGTGCCAGCAGTCCACTCAGATCCGGGACAAGTAATTCACCCCTCCACTTT
J gene: TRBJ1-1; CDR3 length: 11; D gene: -; clone size: -; V gene: TRBV20-1; CDR3 protein: CSASLEREAFF; CDR3 DNA: TGCAGTGCTAGTCTGGAGCGAGAAGCTTTCTTT
J gene: TRBJ2-5; CDR3 length: 18; D gene: TRBD2; clone size: once; V gene: TRBV5-1; CDR3 protein: CASSLEASGGGIQETQYF; CDR3 DNA: TGCGCCAGCAGCTTGGAGGCTAGCGGGGGAGGAATCCAAGAGACCCAGTACTTC
J gene: TRBJ1-1; CDR3 length: 15; D gene: TRBD1; clone size: -; V gene: TRBV6-5; CDR3 protein: CASSYGTAMNTEAFF; CDR3 DNA: TGTGCCAGCAGCTACGGGACAGCAATGAACACTGAAGCTTTCTTT
J gene: TRBJ2-2; CDR3 length: 15; D gene: -; clone size: -; V gene: TRBV4-1; CDR3 protein: CASSQEAVEPGELFF; CDR3 DNA: TGCGCCAGCAGCCAAGAGGCTGTGGAGCCCGGGGAGCTGTTTTTT
J gene: TRBJ1-6; CDR3 length: 16; D gene: -; clone size: -; V gene: TRBV7-9; CDR3 protein: CASSLRGTLENSPLHF; CDR3 DNA: TGTGCCAGCAGCTTAAGAGGGACACTGGAAAATTCACCCCTCCACTTT
J gene: TRBJ1-1; CDR3 length: 13; D gene: TRBD1; clone size: -; V gene: TRBV11-3; CDR3 protein: CASSLTGHTEAFF; CDR3 DNA: TGTGCCAGCAGCTTGACAGGGCACACTGAAGCTTTCTTT